The TCR beta chain described here comes from a study of molecular identifiers for immune sequencing clone quantification. The CDR3 is 16 residues long. Looked up from germline, CDR1 is MGHRA and CDR2 is YSYEKL. V lost 0 bases to trimming and J lost 2 bases; unmatched junction nucleotides: 4. Methods described previously, with TCR primers listed, were used for bulk TCR libraries. TCRdb re-called the PCR reads through MiXCR, storing one row per CDR3 protein. This table holds around 300,000 distinct CDR3 sequences, 24% found once. This clonotype was seen more than once but under ten times. Sequenced sample: naive CD8+ T cells from blood, with Jurkat cell RNA spiked in. As to subset: FACS-sorted CD8+CD4-CCR7+CD45RA+ naive T cells. The clonotype comes from a human donor in good health. Some libraries in this study had Jurkat cell RNA spiked in. This chain joins TRBV4-1 and TRBJ2-5, with TRBD2 identical over 9 bases. The DNA for the CDR3 is TGCGCCAGCAGCCAAGATCCCAGCGGGGGGCAAGAGACCCAGTACTTC. Translating gives CASSQDPSGGQETQYF.